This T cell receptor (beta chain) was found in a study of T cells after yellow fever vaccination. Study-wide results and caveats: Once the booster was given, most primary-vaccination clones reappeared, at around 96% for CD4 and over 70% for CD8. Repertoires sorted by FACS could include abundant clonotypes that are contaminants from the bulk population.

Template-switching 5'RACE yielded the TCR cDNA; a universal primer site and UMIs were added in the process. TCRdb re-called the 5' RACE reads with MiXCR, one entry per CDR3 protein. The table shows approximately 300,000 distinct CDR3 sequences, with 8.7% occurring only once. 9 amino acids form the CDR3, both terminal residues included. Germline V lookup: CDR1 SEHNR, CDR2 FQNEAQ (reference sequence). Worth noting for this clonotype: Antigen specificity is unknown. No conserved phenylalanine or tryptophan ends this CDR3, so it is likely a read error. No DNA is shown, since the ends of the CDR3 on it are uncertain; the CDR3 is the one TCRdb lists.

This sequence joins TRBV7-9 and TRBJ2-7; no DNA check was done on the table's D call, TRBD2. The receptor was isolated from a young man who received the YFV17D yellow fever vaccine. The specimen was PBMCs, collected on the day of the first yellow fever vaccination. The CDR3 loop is CASSSGTVT.